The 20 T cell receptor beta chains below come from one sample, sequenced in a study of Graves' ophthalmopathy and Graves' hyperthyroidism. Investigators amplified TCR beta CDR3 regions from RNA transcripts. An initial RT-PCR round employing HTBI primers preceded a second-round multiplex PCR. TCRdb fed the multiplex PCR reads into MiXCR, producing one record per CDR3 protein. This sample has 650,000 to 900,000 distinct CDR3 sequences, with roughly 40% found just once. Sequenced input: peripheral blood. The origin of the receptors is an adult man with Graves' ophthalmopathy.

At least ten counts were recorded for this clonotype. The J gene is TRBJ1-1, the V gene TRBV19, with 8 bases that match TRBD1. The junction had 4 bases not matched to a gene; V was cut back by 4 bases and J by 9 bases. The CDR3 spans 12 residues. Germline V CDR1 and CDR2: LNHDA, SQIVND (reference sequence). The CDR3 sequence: CASSTRTGQAFF. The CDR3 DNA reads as TGTGCCAGTAGTACAAGGACAGGGCAAGCTTTCTTT.

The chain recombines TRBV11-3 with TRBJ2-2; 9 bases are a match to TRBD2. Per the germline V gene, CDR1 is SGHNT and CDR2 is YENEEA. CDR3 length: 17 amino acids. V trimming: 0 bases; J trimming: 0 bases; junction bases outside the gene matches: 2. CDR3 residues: CASSLDLAGSNTGELFF. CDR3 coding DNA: TGTGCCAGCAGCTTAGACCTAGCGGGGTCGAACACCGGGGAGCTGTTTTTT.

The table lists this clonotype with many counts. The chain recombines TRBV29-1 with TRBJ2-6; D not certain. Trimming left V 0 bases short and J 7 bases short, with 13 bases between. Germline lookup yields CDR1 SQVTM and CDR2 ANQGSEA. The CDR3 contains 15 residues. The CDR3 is CSVEEARRGANVLTF. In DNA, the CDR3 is TGCAGCGTTGAAGAGGCCCGGCGCGGAGCCAACGTCCTGACTTTC.

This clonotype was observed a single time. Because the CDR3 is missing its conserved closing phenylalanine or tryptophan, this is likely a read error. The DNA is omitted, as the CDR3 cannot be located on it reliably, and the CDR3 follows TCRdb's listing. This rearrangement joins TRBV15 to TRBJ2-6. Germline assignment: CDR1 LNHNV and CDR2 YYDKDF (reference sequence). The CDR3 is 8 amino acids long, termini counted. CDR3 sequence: CATSRDHG.

CDR3 residues: CASSQDEGAFF. CDR3 coding DNA: TGTGCCAGCAGCCAAGACGAAGGGGCTTTCTTT. This sequence joins TRBV3-1 and TRBJ1-1; D remains unclear. Germline CDR1 reads LGHDT; CDR2 reads YNNKEL (reference sequence). Between the trimmed V and J ends, which lost 0 bases and 11 bases, there was a span of 7 bases. This CDR3 contains 11 residues.

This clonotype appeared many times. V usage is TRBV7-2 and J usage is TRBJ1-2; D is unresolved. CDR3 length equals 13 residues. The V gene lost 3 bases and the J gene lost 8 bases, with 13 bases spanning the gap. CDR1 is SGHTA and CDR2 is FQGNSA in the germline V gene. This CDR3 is CASSFSAGLGYTF. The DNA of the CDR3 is TGTGCCAGCAGCTTTAGTGCCGGGCTCGGCTACACCTTC.

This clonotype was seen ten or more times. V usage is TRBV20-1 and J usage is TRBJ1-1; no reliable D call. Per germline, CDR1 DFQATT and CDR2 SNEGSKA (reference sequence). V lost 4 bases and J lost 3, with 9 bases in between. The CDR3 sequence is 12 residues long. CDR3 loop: CSAMRIDTEAFF. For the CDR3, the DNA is TGCAGTGCTATGAGGATTGACACTGAAGCTTTCTTT.

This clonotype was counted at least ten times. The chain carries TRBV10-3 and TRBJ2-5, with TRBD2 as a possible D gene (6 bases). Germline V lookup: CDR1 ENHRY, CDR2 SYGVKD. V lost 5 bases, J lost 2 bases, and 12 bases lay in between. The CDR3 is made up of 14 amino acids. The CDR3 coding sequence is TGTGCCATCAGTTCAGGGACTGATCAAGAGACCCAGTACTTC. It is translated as CAISSGTDQETQYF.

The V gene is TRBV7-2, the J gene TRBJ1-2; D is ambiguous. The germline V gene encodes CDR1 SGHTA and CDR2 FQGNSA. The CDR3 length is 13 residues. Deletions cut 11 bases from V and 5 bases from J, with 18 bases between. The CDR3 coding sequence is TGTGCCTGGAGCGCCAATCCGGATTATGGCTACACCTTC. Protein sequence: CAWSANPDYGYTF.

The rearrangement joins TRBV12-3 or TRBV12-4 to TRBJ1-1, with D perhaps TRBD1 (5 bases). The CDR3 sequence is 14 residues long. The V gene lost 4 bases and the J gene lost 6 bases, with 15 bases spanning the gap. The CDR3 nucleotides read TGTGCCAGCAGTTCCGTCCCCTTGGGGGCTGAAGCTTTCTTT. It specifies CASSSVPLGAEAFF.

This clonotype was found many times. The CDR3 sequence is CASSGKPNQPQHF. CDR3 nucleotides: TGTGCCAGCAGCGGAAAGCCCAATCAGCCCCAGCATTTT. The chain has TRBV7-8 and TRBJ1-5; unclear D gene. Germline lookup yields CDR1 SGHVS and CDR2 FQNEAQ. The ends were cut back, 5 bases at V and 3 bases at J, with 8 bases in the middle. CDR3 length: 13 residues.

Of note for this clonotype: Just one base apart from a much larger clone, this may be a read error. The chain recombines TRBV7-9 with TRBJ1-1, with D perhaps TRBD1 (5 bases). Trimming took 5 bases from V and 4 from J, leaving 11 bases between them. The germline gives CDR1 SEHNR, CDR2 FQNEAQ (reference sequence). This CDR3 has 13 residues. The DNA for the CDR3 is TGTGCCAGCAGCCACACAGGTAGCACTGAAGCTTTCTTT. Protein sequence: CASSHTGSTEAFF. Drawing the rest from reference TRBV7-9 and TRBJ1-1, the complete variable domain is DTGVSQNPRHKITKRGQNVTFRCDPISEHNRLYWYRQTLGQGPEFLTYFQNEAQLEKSRLLSDRFSAERPKGSFSTLEIQRTEQGDSAMYLCASSHTGSTEAFFGQGTRLTVV.

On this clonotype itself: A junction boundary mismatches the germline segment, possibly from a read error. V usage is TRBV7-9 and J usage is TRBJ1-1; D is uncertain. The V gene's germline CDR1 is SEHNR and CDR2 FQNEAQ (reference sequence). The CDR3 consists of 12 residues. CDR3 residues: CASSLAAPEVFF. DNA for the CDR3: TGTGCCAGCAGCTTGGCCGCTCCTGAAGTTTTCTTT. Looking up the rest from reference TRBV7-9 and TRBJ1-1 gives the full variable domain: DTGVSQNPRHKITKRGQNVTFRCDPISEHNRLYWYRQTLGQGPEFLTYFQNEAQLEKSRLLSDRFSAERPKGSFSTLEIQRTEQGDSAMYLCASSLAAPEVFFGQGTRLTVV.

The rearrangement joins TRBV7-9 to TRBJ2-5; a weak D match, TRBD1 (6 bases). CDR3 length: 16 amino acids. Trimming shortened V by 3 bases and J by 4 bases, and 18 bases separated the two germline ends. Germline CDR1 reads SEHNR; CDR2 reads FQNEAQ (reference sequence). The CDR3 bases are TGTGCCAGCAGCTTGGTGGGGGCAGGCACGGGAGAGACCCAGTACTTC. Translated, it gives CASSLVGAGTGETQYF. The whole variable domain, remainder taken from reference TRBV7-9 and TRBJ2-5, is DTGVSQNPRHKITKRGQNVTFRCDPISEHNRLYWYRQTLGQGPEFLTYFQNEAQLEKSRLLSDRFSAERPKGSFSTLEIQRTEQGDSAMYLCASSLVGAGTGETQYFGPGTRLLVL.

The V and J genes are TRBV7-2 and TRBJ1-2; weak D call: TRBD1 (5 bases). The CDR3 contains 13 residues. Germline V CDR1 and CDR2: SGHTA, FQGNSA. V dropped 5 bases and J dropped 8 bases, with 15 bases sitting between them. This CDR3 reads CASSQGVLGGYTF. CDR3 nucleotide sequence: TGTGCCAGCAGCCAAGGGGTTTTAGGCGGCTACACCTTC.

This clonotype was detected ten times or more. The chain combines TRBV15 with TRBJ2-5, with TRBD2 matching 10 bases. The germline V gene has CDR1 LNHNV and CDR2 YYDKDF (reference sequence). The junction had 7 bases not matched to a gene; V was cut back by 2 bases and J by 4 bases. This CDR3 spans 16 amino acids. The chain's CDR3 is CATSRQRLAGGETQYF. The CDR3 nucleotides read TGTGCCACCAGCAGACAGCGACTAGCGGGTGGAGAGACCCAGTACTTC.

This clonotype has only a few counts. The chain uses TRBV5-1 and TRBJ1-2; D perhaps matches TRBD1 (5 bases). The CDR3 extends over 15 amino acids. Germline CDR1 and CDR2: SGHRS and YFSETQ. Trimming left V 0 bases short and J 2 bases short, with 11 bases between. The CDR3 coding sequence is TGCGCCAGCAGCTTGGAGTTGGGGGAAAACTATGGCTACACCTTC. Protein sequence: CASSLELGENYGYTF. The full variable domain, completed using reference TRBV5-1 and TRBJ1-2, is KAGVTQTPRYLIKTRGQQVTLSCSPISGHRSVSWYQQTPGQGLQFLFEYFSETQRNKGNFPGRFSGRQFSNSRSEMNVSTLELGDSALYLCASSLELGENYGYTFGSGTRLTVV.

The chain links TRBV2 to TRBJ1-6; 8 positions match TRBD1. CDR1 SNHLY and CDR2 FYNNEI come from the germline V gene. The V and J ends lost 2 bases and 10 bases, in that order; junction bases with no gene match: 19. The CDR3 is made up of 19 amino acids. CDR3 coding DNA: TGTGCCAGCAGTGAACCCCCGACGAATCGACAGGGGAGCGGATCACCCCTCCACTTT. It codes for CASSEPPTNRQGSGSPLHF.

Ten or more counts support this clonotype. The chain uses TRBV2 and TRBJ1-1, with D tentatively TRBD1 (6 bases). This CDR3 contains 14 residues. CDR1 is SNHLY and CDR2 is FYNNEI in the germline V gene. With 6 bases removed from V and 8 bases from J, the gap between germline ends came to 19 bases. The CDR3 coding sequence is TGTGCCAGCAGGGGGTACTGGACAGACGGAGAAGCTTTCTTT. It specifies CASRGYWTDGEAFF.

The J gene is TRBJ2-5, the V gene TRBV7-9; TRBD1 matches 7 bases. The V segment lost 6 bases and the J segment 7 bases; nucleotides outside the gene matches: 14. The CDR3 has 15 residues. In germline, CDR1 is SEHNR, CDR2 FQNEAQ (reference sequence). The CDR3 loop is CASSTTGQVGGTQYF. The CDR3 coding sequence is TGTGCCAGCAGTACCACCGGACAGGTAGGAGGGACCCAGTACTTC. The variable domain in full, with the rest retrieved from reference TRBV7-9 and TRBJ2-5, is DTGVSQNPRHKITKRGQNVTFRCDPISEHNRLYWYRQTLGQGPEFLTYFQNEAQLEKSRLLSDRFSAERPKGSFSTLEIQRTEQGDSAMYLCASSTTGQVGGTQYFGPGTRLLVL.